A single sample is the source of the 26 T cell receptor beta chains below, sequenced in a study of cytomegalovirus exposure and HLA in healthy donors. PCR employed 60 Vbeta and 13 Jbeta primers. The method was immunoSEQ multiplex PCR; TCRdb's version includes in-frame clones alone and lacks a portion of them. The sample lists 85,000 to 90,000 clones, less than 80% seen once, with 2.1% in the top ten. What was sequenced was PBMCs. The source of these receptors is a man aged 30-40 years in good health and CMV-seronegative.

This chain links TRBV11-3 with TRBJ1-1; no definite D call. V was shortened by 2 bases and J by 7 bases, with 11 bases between the two germline ends. The CDR3 consists of 13 residues. Germline V gives CDR1 SGHNT, CDR2 YENEEA. The DNA for the CDR3 is TGTGCCAGCAGCTTATTTTCCGGTGGTGAAGCTTTCTTT. Its translation is CASSLFSGGEAFF.

V gene TRBV14 combines with J gene TRBJ1-5; TRBD1 matches at 7 bases. V trimming: 0 bases; J trimming: 11 bases; junction bases outside the gene matches: 7. Germline V gene data show CDR1 as SGHDN and CDR2 as FVKESK. CDR3 length: 14 amino acids. CDR3 region: CASSQEGTASAQHF. Here the CDR3 DNA reads TGTGCCAGCAGCCAAGAAGGGACAGCTAGCGCCCAGCATTTT.

This clone was seen only a few times. The V call is TRBV27, the J call TRBJ1-3; D is unresolved. V was cut by 1 base and J by 4 bases, with 5 bases left in between. Germline V gives CDR1 MNHEY, CDR2 SMNVEV (reference sequence). The CDR3 covers 13 residues. The CDR3 spells CASSLLRGNTIYF. The CDR3 DNA sequence: TGTGCCAGCAGTTTATTGCGGGGAAACACCATATATTTT.

The J gene is TRBJ2-7, the V gene TRBV4-1; TRBD1 agrees at 7 bases. The CDR3 has 18 residues. Looked up from germline, CDR1 is MGHRA and CDR2 is YSYEKL. Trimming at V came to 1 base and at J to 0 bases, leaving 12 bases not matched to a gene. The CDR3 loop reads CASSQVRSLGDSSYEQYF. The CDR3 nucleotides read TGCGCCAGCAGCCAAGTGAGGTCGCTTGGGGACAGCTCCTACGAGCAGTACTTC.

V gene TRBV6-1 combines with J gene TRBJ1-1; D might be TRBD1 (5 bases). V lost 2 bases to trimming and J lost 4 bases, with 17 bases between them. This CDR3 is 16 amino acids long. Germline loops: CDR1 MNHNS, CDR2 SASEGT. The CDR3 is CASSETRDYGITEAFF. CDR3 nucleotides: TGTGCCAGCAGTGAAACCCGGGACTACGGTATCACTGAAGCTTTCTTT.

This chain connects TRBV30 to TRBJ2-5; 10 bases agree with TRBD1. With the DNA end fitting TRBJ2-7 better, the J assignment may be wrong. Germline-derived CDR1 and CDR2 are GTSNPN and SVGIG (reference sequence). The CDR3 covers 12 residues. CDR3 sequence (DNA): TGTGCCTGGGGACAGGGGGCCTACGAGCAGTACTTC. Translated, it gives CAWGQGAYEQYF.

This sequence joins TRBV29-1 and TRBJ1-2, with 9 positions matching TRBD1. The CDR3 covers 13 residues. Germline CDR1 reads SQVTM; CDR2 reads ANQGSEA. The trim removed 0 bases at V and 5 bases at J, leaving 1 base unmatched. CDR3 residues: CSVEEGTGYGYTF. CDR3 DNA sequence: TGCAGCGTTGAAGAAGGGACAGGGTATGGCTACACCTTC.

The count of this clone is one. CDR3: CASSQPGQGNTEAFF. The CDR3 nucleotides are TGTGCCAGCAGTCAACCGGGACAGGGAAACACTGAAGCTTTCTTT. The chain has TRBV28 and TRBJ1-1; 9 bases match TRBD1. This CDR3 region has 15 residues. With 5 bases clipped from V and 2 bases from J, the junction kept 6 bases outside the gene matches. Germline CDR1 reads MDHEN; CDR2 reads SYDVKM.

This rearrangement joins TRBV19 to TRBJ1-2, with 8 bases matching TRBD1. Per germline, CDR1 LNHDA and CDR2 SQIVND (reference sequence). The CDR3 spans 16 residues. V lost 5 bases, J lost 7 bases, and 15 bases stayed unmatched. CDR3 residues: CASSPSLGTGPGGYTF. CDR3 DNA sequence: TGTGCCAGTAGTCCCAGTCTCGGGACAGGACCAGGTGGCTACACCTTC.

In DNA form, the CDR3 reads TGTGCCAGCAGTTACCCGACAGGCCCCAACTATGGCTACACCTTC. Residues: CASSYPTGPNYGYTF. V gene TRBV6-6 combines with J gene TRBJ1-2, with D tentatively TRBD1 (6 bases). CDR1 is MNHNY, CDR2 SVGAGI, per germline (reference sequence). Trimming stripped 2 bases from V and 2 bases from J, with 12 bases between. The CDR3 contains 15 residues.

This chain links TRBV27 with TRBJ1-1; tentative D call: TRBD1 (6 bases). The CDR3 is 16 residues long. Germline-derived CDR1 and CDR2 are MNHEY and SMNVEV (reference sequence). Trimming removed 6 bases at V and 6 bases at J, with 23 bases between. CDR3: CASSAVLPRGWAEAFF. DNA of the CDR3: TGTGCCAGCAGCGCGGTACTCCCCAGGGGATGGGCTGAAGCTTTCTTT.

This rearrangement joins TRBV28 to TRBJ1-1; the D is unclear. In germline, CDR1 is MDHEN, CDR2 SYDVKM. CDR3 length equals 13 residues. V lost 7 bases, J lost 6 bases, and 15 bases lay in between. CDR3 DNA: TGTGCCAGCACCGCGACAAATGACGCTGAAGCTTTCTTT. Residues: CASTATNDAEAFF.

The rearrangement joins TRBV4-3 to TRBJ1-2, with a weak D call TRBD1 (5 bases). The CDR3 sequence is 15 residues long. Germline V lookup: CDR1 LGHNA, CDR2 YSLEER. V shed 0 bases and J shed 3 bases, with 11 bases lying between them. CDR3 residues: CASSQEKGVDYGYTF. The CDR3 DNA follows: TGCGCCAGCAGCCAAGAAAAAGGGGTAGACTATGGCTACACCTTC.

This clone has more than one count but fewer than ten. This chain joins TRBV5-6 and TRBJ1-2; TRBD1 is a possible D gene (5 bases). Germline V gene lookup returns CDR1 SGHDT and CDR2 YYEEEE. V lost 4 bases to trimming and J lost 6 bases, with 10 bases between them. The CDR3 consists of 12 residues. The CDR3 nucleotides are TGTGCCAGCAGCCTCTCGGGGGATGGCTACACCTTC. This encodes CASSLSGDGYTF.

The chain carries TRBV5-1 and TRBJ1-1; D perhaps matches TRBD1 (5 bases). V was trimmed by 0 bases and J by 5 bases, leaving 11 bases between them. This CDR3 has 14 residues. Germline loops: CDR1 SGHRS, CDR2 YFSETQ. Here the CDR3 reads CASSLASGMTEAFF. Here the CDR3 DNA reads TGCGCCAGCAGCTTGGCCTCAGGGATGACTGAAGCTTTCTTT.

J is TRBJ1-1 and V is TRBV4-3; 8 bases fit TRBD1. This CDR3 contains 16 residues. Germline V lookup: CDR1 LGHNA, CDR2 YSLEER. With 4 bases clipped from V and 8 bases from J, the junction kept 15 bases outside the gene matches. CDR3 region: CASSRSSGQARPEAFF. For the CDR3, the DNA is TGCGCCAGCAGCCGTTCTTCGGGACAGGCTCGCCCGGAAGCTTTCTTT.

V usage is TRBV27 and J usage is TRBJ2-5; D ambiguous. The CDR3 has 19 residues. The germline V gene has CDR1 MNHEY and CDR2 SMNVEV (reference sequence). V lost 2 bases, J lost 4 bases, and 26 bases lay in between. This CDR3 reads CASSLRIIAGDVFGETQYF. CDR3 nucleotides: TGTGCCAGCAGTTTACGGATCATCGCAGGCGACGTGTTTGGAGAGACCCAGTACTTC.

This clone has only a few counts. This chain connects TRBV2 to TRBJ1-2; 9 nucleotides line up with TRBD1. The ends lost 3 bases at V and 4 bases at J; junction bases unmatched: 12. The CDR3 is 17 residues long. From germline, CDR1 is SNHLY and CDR2 FYNNEI. The CDR3: CASSDWGQGVEGYGYTF. The CDR3 DNA is TGTGCCAGCAGTGATTGGGGACAGGGTGTGGAGGGCTATGGCTACACCTTC.

The chain carries TRBV6-1 and TRBJ2-7; 8 bases match TRBD2. V was clipped by 5 bases and J by 4 bases; unmatched bases: 7. The V gene's germline CDR1 is MNHNS and CDR2 SASEGT. The CDR3 consists of 14 residues. The CDR3 sequence is CASSRAGVLYEQYF. DNA of the CDR3: TGTGCCAGCAGTAGAGCGGGAGTTTTATACGAGCAGTACTTC.

The rearrangement joins TRBV14 to TRBJ1-1; possible D gene TRBD1, 5 bases. Trimming removed 6 bases from V and 1 base from J, with 9 bases in between. The CDR3 covers 13 residues. Germline assignment: CDR1 SGHDN and CDR2 FVKESK. The CDR3 sequence: CASRQQENTEAFF. CDR3 bases: TGTGCCAGCAGGCAACAGGAGAACACTGAAGCTTTCTTT.

The chain carries TRBV5-5 and TRBJ2-7; tentative D call: TRBD1 (6 bases). Germline CDR1 SGHKS, CDR2 YYEKEE (reference sequence). The V gene lost 0 bases and the J gene lost 6 bases, with 13 bases spanning the gap. The CDR3 is made up of 14 amino acids. CDR3 in amino acids: CASSLGANRAEQYF. CDR3 sequence (DNA): TGTGCCAGCAGCTTGGGAGCTAACAGGGCCGAGCAGTACTTC.

This clone was seen a single time. The V call is TRBV6-1, the J call TRBJ2-2; D is undetermined. The CDR3 is made up of 15 amino acids. Germline values: CDR1 MNHNS, CDR2 SASEGT. Trimming stripped 8 bases from V and 5 bases from J, with 18 bases between. Here the CDR3 reads CASPRGVGGTGELFF. In nucleotides, the CDR3 is TGTGCCAGCCCTCGAGGCGTGGGTGGAACCGGGGAGCTGTTTTTT.

The rearrangement links TRBV2 to TRBJ2-7; no reliable D call. Germline values: CDR1 SNHLY, CDR2 FYNNEI. Trimming cost V 10 bases and J 4 bases, with 8 bases left between them. CDR3 length: 10 amino acids. This chain's CDR3 is CATTQYEQYF. CDR3 DNA: TGTGCCACCACACAGTACGAGCAGTACTTC.

The chain recombines TRBV30 with TRBJ2-3, with TRBD1 as a possible D gene (5 bases). V lost 2 bases and J 0 bases, leaving 12 bases between the germline ends. The CDR3 consists of 15 residues. CDR1 is GTSNPN, CDR2 SVGIG, per germline (reference sequence). The CDR3 sequence: CAWSPLTVSTDTQYF. The CDR3 nucleotides are TGTGCCTGGAGTCCTTTGACAGTTAGCACAGATACGCAGTATTTT.

Details on this clone: Other nucleotide sequences in the sample specify the same CDR3. The chain is built from TRBV30 and TRBJ2-7; the D gene is possibly TRBD2 (5 bases). CDR3 size: 12 residues. The germline gives CDR1 GTSNPN, CDR2 SVGIG (reference sequence). Trimming took 5 bases from V and 0 from J, leaving 8 bases between them. DNA of the CDR3: TGTGCCTGGGGGAGAGCCTCCTACGAGCAGTACTTC. Translating it yields CAWGRASYEQYF.

This clone turned up a few times. This sequence joins TRBV14 and TRBJ2-5; the match to TRBD1 covers 12 bases. The length of the CDR3 is 17 residues. Trimming cost V 4 bases and J 5 bases; bases outside gene matches: 11. Germline loops: CDR1 SGHDN, CDR2 FVKESK. The CDR3 DNA reads TGTGCCAGCAGCCGGGTTGGGACAGGGGGCGTTATGGAGACCCAGTACTTC. This translates into CASSRVGTGGVMETQYF.